This T cell receptor (beta chain) stems from a study of blood T cell repertoires in COVID-19. On the study more broadly: The analysed material was cDNA or gDNA that came from T cells, B-cell-depleted T cells, or PBMCs.

The CDR3 sequence is 16 residues long. Looked up from germline, CDR1 is SGHVS and CDR2 is FQNEAQ. V lost 5 bases, J lost 0 bases, and 16 bases lay in between. The Seattle patients, enrolled during active infection, were followed longitudinally. In the study's own analysis: Reference gene primer amplification gave nucleated cell count estimates. Here immunoSEQ multiplex PCR was the method, and the copy in TCRdb shows in-frame clones only, minus some. That table supplies the V and J calls and clone size; D and trimming were determined from the DNA. This table has about 280,000 clones, around nine tenths appearing once.

The material sequenced was peripheral blood. The receptor was isolated from a woman in her 70s with COVID-19, enrolled during active disease. The rearrangement uses TRBV7-8 and TRBJ1-1; D not certain. CDR3 DNA sequence: TGTGCCAGCAGCCAAAACCGTATACAGATGAACACTGAAGCTTTCTTT. Its translation is CASSQNRIQMNTEAFF. Drawing the rest from reference TRBV7-8 and TRBJ1-1, the complete variable domain is GAGVSQSPRYKVAKRGQDVALRCDPISGHVSLFWYQQALGQGPEFLTYFQNEAQLDKSGLPSDRFFAERPEGSVSTLKIQRTQQEDSAVYLCASSQNRIQMNTEAFFGQGTRLTVV.